The entry below describes one TCR beta chain. Its antigen is not known. The CDR3 length is 14 residues. The V gene lost 4 bases and the J gene lost 4 bases, with 11 bases spanning the gap. The germline CDR1 and CDR2 sequences are SGHRS and YFSETQ. The record originates from a study of cytomegalovirus exposure and HLA in healthy donors. About the research overall: A prior study identified 117 million unique TCR beta sequences from about 180 million T cells. Study findings and constraints: A previous analysis found most TCR beta V segments productive roughly 90% or roughly 30% of the time.

Vbeta (60) and Jbeta (13) primers were used in the PCR. Clones were read by immunoSEQ multiplex PCR, and TCRdb kept only the in-frame ones, dropping some. The sample consists of about 160,000 clones, around 90% of them appearing once. Sequences were obtained from PBMCs. This chain links TRBV5-1 with TRBJ1-4; a weak D match, TRBD1 (5 bases). This clonotype originated in a woman under 40 in good health and CMV-seronegative. The CDR3 DNA is TGCGCCAGCAGCCTAGGAGGGGTTAATGAAAAACTGTTTTTT. This encodes CASSLGGVNEKLFF.